Listed here are 16 T cell receptor beta chains from one sample, sequenced in a study of CD8+CD57+ T cells in acquired aplastic anemia. Flow cytometry had shown expanded CD8+CD57+ cells in the patients chosen for sequencing. Genomic DNA constituted the template upon which TCR beta VDJ and CDR3 profiling was performed. One entry per CDR3 protein, called by TCRdb with MiXCR from the reads. The sample yields roughly 250,000 distinct CDR3 sequences, around 45% seen once. Material: sorted CD4+, CD8+, or CD8+CD57+ T cells (not recorded which) from PBMCs. The origin of the receptors is a human donor with aplastic anemia.

Ten or more counts support this clonotype. The CDR3, as DNA: TGTGCCAGCAGTTACTCGGGGGACGACGAGCAGTACTTC. Its translation: CASSYSGDDEQYF. The J gene is TRBJ2-7, the V gene TRBV6-5, with D possibly being TRBD1 or TRBD2 (5 bases each). The length of the CDR3 is 13 residues. In germline, CDR1 is MNHEY, CDR2 SVGAGI. The ends were cut back, 0 bases at V and 5 bases at J, with 8 bases in the middle.

The chain joins TRBV5-1 to TRBJ2-6; D uncertain. Germline CDR1 and CDR2: SGHRS and YFSETQ. The V end lost 4 bases, the J end lost 4 bases, and 12 bases lay between the germline ends. CDR3 size: 15 residues. CDR3 in DNA: TGCGCCAGCAGCCAAGATTGGTCAGGGGCCAACGTCCTGACTTTC. Its protein is CASSQDWSGANVLTF.

The chain employs TRBV20-1 and TRBJ2-1; D is unclear. With 5 bases removed from V and 0 bases from J, the gap between germline ends came to 11 bases. The germline V gene encodes CDR1 DFQATT and CDR2 SNEGSKA (reference sequence). The CDR3 runs to 14 residues. In nucleotides, the CDR3 is TGCAGTGCTGTGGCTAACCCCTCCTACAATGAGCAGTTCTTC. This translates into CSAVANPSYNEQFF.

This clonotype showed up many times. The V gene is TRBV12-3 or TRBV12-4, the J gene TRBJ2-3, with D perhaps TRBD1 or TRBD2 (5 bases each). The CDR3 is made up of 15 amino acids. V was cut by 5 bases and J by 2 bases, with 14 bases left in between. CDR3 region: CASSPLTGPTDTQYF. The CDR3 DNA is TGTGCCAGCAGTCCGCTGACGGGGCCCACAGATACGCAGTATTTT.

V gene TRBV5-1 combines with J gene TRBJ2-5, with TRBD1 matching 8 bases. The CDR3 loop spans 13 amino acids. Losses at the gene ends were 6 bases for V and 5 bases for J; bases not matched to a gene: 6. Germline V lookup: CDR1 SGHRS, CDR2 YFSETQ. CDR3 residues: CASTQGARETQYF. The CDR3 nucleotides read TGCGCCAGCACGCAGGGGGCGAGGGAGACCCAGTACTTC. The entire variable domain, with the rest obtained from reference TRBV5-1 and TRBJ2-5, is as follows: KAGVTQTPRYLIKTRGQQVTLSCSPISGHRSVSWYQQTPGQGLQFLFEYFSETQRNKGNFPGRFSGRQFSNSRSEMNVSTLELGDSALYLCASTQGARETQYFGPGTRLLVL.

The chain couples TRBV2 to TRBJ1-2; D unclear. Trimming stripped 6 bases from V and 6 bases from J, with 8 bases between. The CDR3 runs 11 residues. In germline, CDR1 is SNHLY, CDR2 FYNNEI. In nucleotides, the CDR3 is TGTGCCAGCAGCGATCGGGATGGCTACACCTTC. It yields the protein CASSDRDGYTF.

This clonotype was counted between two and nine times. A read error may be the cause here, since a much bigger clone is one base away. This sequence joins TRBV7-9 and TRBJ2-7, with D possibly matching TRBD1 (5 bases). Germline-derived CDR1 and CDR2 are SEHNR and FQNEAQ (reference sequence). The CDR3 is 12 residues long. This CDR3 is CASSPTVYGQYF. DNA for the CDR3: TGTGCCAGCAGCCCGACAGTCTACGGGCAGTACTTC.

The CDR3 loop is CASSLVGVQETQYF. In DNA form, the CDR3 reads TGTGCCAGCAGCTTAGTAGGGGTACAAGAGACCCAGTACTTC. This chain links TRBV7-2 with TRBJ2-5, with D perhaps TRBD1 (5 bases). From germline, CDR1 is SGHTA and CDR2 FQGNSA. Trimming cost V 1 base and J 2 bases, with 8 bases left between them. There are 14 residues in the CDR3.

The chain couples TRBV5-6 to TRBJ2-3; unclear D gene. The CDR3 is 15 amino acids. The germline CDR1 and CDR2 sequences are SGHDT and YYEEEE. The V end lost 2 bases, the J end lost 4 bases, and 14 bases lay between the germline ends. The CDR3 DNA reads as TGTGCCAGCAGCTTACCTAGTATCCGCGCAGATACGCAGTATTTT. Its protein is CASSLPSIRADTQYF.

The CDR3 is CAIGTSGPYNEQFF. For the CDR3, the DNA is TGCGCCATCGGGACTAGCGGGCCTTACAATGAGCAGTTCTTC. The chain recombines TRBV10-2 with TRBJ2-1; 12 nucleotides agree with TRBD2. This CDR3 contains 14 residues. Germline V gives CDR1 WSHSY, CDR2 SAAADI. The V gene end was trimmed by 10 bases and the J gene end by 4 bases; junction bases not matched to a gene: 5.

This clonotype was observed many times. The V and J genes are TRBV5-1 and TRBJ1-1, with 7 bases aligning to TRBD1. Trimming took 4 bases from V and 0 from J; bases not matched to a gene: 6. The germline V gene has CDR1 SGHRS and CDR2 YFSETQ. This CDR3 is 15 amino acids long. The CDR3 protein is CASSAGDSLNTEAFF. The CDR3 nucleotides are TGCGCCAGCAGCGCCGGGGACAGTTTGAACACTGAAGCTTTCTTT. The full variable domain, in which reference TRBV5-1 and TRBJ1-1 provide the parts outside the CDR3, is KAGVTQTPRYLIKTRGQQVTLSCSPISGHRSVSWYQQTPGQGLQFLFEYFSETQRNKGNFPGRFSGRQFSNSRSEMNVSTLELGDSALYLCASSAGDSLNTEAFFGQGTRLTVV.

This clonotype showed up many times. The V and J genes are TRBV6-5 and TRBJ2-7; 11 nucleotides align to TRBD1. This CDR3 region has 15 residues. CDR1 is MNHEY and CDR2 is SVGAGI in the germline V gene. Germline trimming cut 3 bases from V and 4 bases from J; bases unmatched to any gene: 5. This CDR3 reads CASSYGTGGAYEQYF. The DNA for the CDR3 is TGTGCCAGCAGTTATGGGACAGGGGGTGCATACGAGCAGTACTTC.

The J gene is TRBJ1-2, the V gene TRBV4-3, with D unresolved. Germline values: CDR1 LGHNA, CDR2 YSLEER. This CDR3 has 13 amino acids. V lost 1 base to trimming and J lost 4 bases, with 7 bases between them. The CDR3 here is CASSQGAFYGYTF. Here the CDR3 DNA reads TGCGCCAGCAGCCAAGGGGCCTTCTATGGCTACACCTTC.

In this sample, this clonotype turned up a few times. The chain employs TRBV27 and TRBJ2-7, with D possibly TRBD2 on 6 matching bases. The V end lost 10 bases, the J end lost 9 bases, and 19 bases lay between the germline ends. From germline, CDR1 is MNHEY and CDR2 SMNVEV (reference sequence). This CDR3 spans 12 amino acids. CDR3 protein: CATGGPSPRQYF. The CDR3 nucleotides read TGTGCCACCGGGGGACCTTCCCCCCGGCAGTACTTC.

The chain links TRBV5-1 to TRBJ1-2, with 9 bases that match TRBD1. Unmatched junction bases numbered 8, after V lost 6 bases and J lost 8 bases. The CDR3 is 13 amino acids. Germline V gene data show CDR1 as SGHRS and CDR2 as YFSETQ. The chain's CDR3 is CASKEPDRGGYTF. CDR3 DNA sequence: TGCGCCAGCAAAGAACCGGACAGGGGAGGCTACACCTTC. The full variable domain, rest sourced from reference TRBV5-1 and TRBJ1-2, is KAGVTQTPRYLIKTRGQQVTLSCSPISGHRSVSWYQQTPGQGLQFLFEYFSETQRNKGNFPGRFSGRQFSNSRSEMNVSTLELGDSALYLCASKEPDRGGYTFGSGTRLTVV.

The V and J genes are TRBV7-3 and TRBJ1-6; the D gene is possibly TRBD1 (6 bases). CDR1 SGHTA and CDR2 FQGTGA come from the germline V gene. This CDR3 has 15 amino acids. The V gene lost 5 bases and the J gene lost 10 bases, with 18 bases spanning the gap. The CDR3 loop reads CASSALTGFGSPLHF. The CDR3 nucleotides are TGTGCCAGCAGCGCCCTTACAGGGTTTGGGTCACCCCTCCACTTT.